This is a list of T cell receptor beta chains from one sample in a study of blood T cell repertoires in COVID-19. The repertoire was sequenced with immunoSEQ multiplex PCR; TCRdb's copy has only in-frame clones and lacks some. The table records 50,000 to 70,000 clones, around nine tenths of them present only once. What was sequenced was peripheral blood. The receptors were sampled from a woman aged 80 or older with active COVID-19. Both conserved end residues are part of each CDR3. Fields, in order: clone size, D gene, V gene, J gene, CDR3 DNA, CDR3 protein. D genes are given only for firm matches. Expanded clones get a size class; other rows say once, few or many, or leave the size out.

abundance: -
d_gene: TRBD1
v_gene: TRBV18
j_gene: TRBJ1-1
CDR3nt: TGTGCCAGCTCACCAAGGACAGGGTACATGAACACTGAAGCTTTCTTT
CDR3aa: CASSPRTGYMNTEAFF

abundance: -
d_gene: TRBD2
v_gene: TRBV5-4
j_gene: TRBJ2-3
CDR3nt: TGTGCCAGCGGCTCACAGCGGGGTCCTAGCACAGATACGCAGTATTTT
CDR3aa: CASGSQRGPSTDTQYF

abundance: once
d_gene: -
v_gene: TRBV30
j_gene: TRBJ2-3
CDR3nt: TGTGCCTGGAGCCCAGGGCCAACAGATACGCAGTATTTT
CDR3aa: CAWSPGPTDTQYF

abundance: -
d_gene: TRBD2
v_gene: TRBV27
j_gene: TRBJ2-7
CDR3nt: TGTGCCAGCAGTCTCACCGGAACTAGCGGGGCCGAGCAGTACTTC
CDR3aa: CASSLTGTSGAEQYF

abundance: -
d_gene: TRBD1
v_gene: TRBV5-1
j_gene: TRBJ1-1
CDR3nt: TGCGCCAGCAGCTTGGAGGGACAGGACAACACTGAAGCTTTCTTT
CDR3aa: CASSLEGQDNTEAFF

abundance: -
d_gene: TRBD1
v_gene: TRBV6-4
j_gene: TRBJ2-3
CDR3nt: TGTGCCAGCAGTGAGGCACAGGGGGAGAGCACAGATACGCAGTATTTT
CDR3aa: CASSEAQGESTDTQYF

abundance: once
d_gene: -
v_gene: TRBV12-3/TRBV12-4
j_gene: TRBJ2-1
CDR3nt: TGTGCCAGCAGTTTAGGTCGGTACAATGAGCAGTTCTTC
CDR3aa: CASSLGRYNEQFF

abundance: -
d_gene: -
v_gene: TRBV28
j_gene: TRBJ2-1
CDR3nt: TGTGCCAGCAGGCCCGCGGGGGCCAGTGGCAATGAGCAGTTCTTC
CDR3aa: CASRPAGASGNEQFF

abundance: -
d_gene: -
v_gene: TRBV5-1
j_gene: TRBJ2-1
CDR3nt: TGCGCCAGCAGCCTAGTAAGATCACAGGGTAATGAGCAGTTCTTC
CDR3aa: CASSLVRSQGNEQFF

abundance: -
d_gene: TRBD2
v_gene: TRBV28
j_gene: TRBJ2-1
CDR3nt: TGTGCCAGCAGTTTCTCGGTAGCGGGACTATACAATGAGCAGTTCTTC
CDR3aa: CASSFSVAGLYNEQFF

abundance: -
d_gene: -
v_gene: TRBV11-2
j_gene: TRBJ2-1
CDR3nt: TGTGCCAGCAGAACCGGGGGTAATGAGCAGTTCTTC
CDR3aa: CASRTGGNEQFF

abundance: -
d_gene: -
v_gene: TRBV23-1
j_gene: TRBJ2-5
CDR3nt: TGCGCCAGCAGTCAATCTTCCCCAGGGCAAACAGCCCGGGAGACCCAGTACTTC
CDR3aa: CASSQSSPGQTARETQYF

abundance: -
d_gene: TRBD2
v_gene: TRBV10-2
j_gene: TRBJ2-7
CDR3nt: TGCGCCAGCAAGACTAGCGGGAGGGAAGCCTACGAGCAGTACTTC
CDR3aa: CASKTSGREAYEQYF

abundance: -
d_gene: TRBD1
v_gene: TRBV10-3
j_gene: TRBJ2-7
CDR3nt: TGTGCCATCAGTCTATGGGACAGCTACGAGCAGTACTTC
CDR3aa: CAISLWDSYEQYF

abundance: once
d_gene: TRBD2
v_gene: TRBV2
j_gene: TRBJ2-3
CDR3nt: TGTGCCAGCAGTGTTCAGCGGGGGGGACAAAATACGCAGTATTTT
CDR3aa: CASSVQRGGQNTQYF

abundance: once
d_gene: -
v_gene: TRBV24-1
j_gene: TRBJ2-5
CDR3nt: TGTGCCACCAGTGGAAATAAGCAGCGCGAGACCCAGTACTTC
CDR3aa: CATSGNKQRETQYF

abundance: -
d_gene: TRBD1
v_gene: TRBV29-1
j_gene: TRBJ2-1
CDR3nt: TGCAGCGTCAAAGGGGGACAGGGGACCTACAATGAGCAGTTCTTC
CDR3aa: CSVKGGQGTYNEQFF

abundance: -
d_gene: -
v_gene: TRBV11-3
j_gene: TRBJ1-1
CDR3nt: TGTGCCAGCAGCCACGCACGGGACACTGAAGCTTTCTTT
CDR3aa: CASSHARDTEAFF

abundance: -
d_gene: -
v_gene: TRBV3-1/TRBV3-2
j_gene: TRBJ2-2
CDR3nt: TGTGCCAGCAGCCAAGATCGTGCCCGAGCGAACACCGGGGAGCTGTTTTTT
CDR3aa: CASSQDRARANTGELFF

abundance: -
d_gene: -
v_gene: TRBV6-2/TRBV6-3
j_gene: TRBJ2-2
CDR3nt: TGTGCCAGCAGTTACGGGCGAAACACCGGGGAGCTGTTTTTT
CDR3aa: CASSYGRNTGELFF

abundance: -
d_gene: TRBD1
v_gene: TRBV4-1
j_gene: TRBJ1-6
CDR3nt: TGCGCCAGCAGCCAGGGACAGGCGATGGATTCACCCCTCCACTTT
CDR3aa: CASSQGQAMDSPLHF

abundance: -
d_gene: -
v_gene: TRBV29-1
j_gene: TRBJ2-6
CDR3nt: TGCAGCGTGATACCCAAACAGGGAGACTCTGGGGCCAACGTCCTGACTTTC
CDR3aa: CSVIPKQGDSGANVLTF

abundance: -
d_gene: TRBD1
v_gene: TRBV19
j_gene: TRBJ1-2
CDR3nt: TGTGCCAGTAGTATGGGGCAGGGGGCGCGTGGCTACACCTTC
CDR3aa: CASSMGQGARGYTF

abundance: -
d_gene: TRBD1
v_gene: TRBV2
j_gene: TRBJ2-1
CDR3nt: TGTGCCAGCGGACAGGGGGGCTACAATGAGCAGTTCTTC
CDR3aa: CASGQGGYNEQFF

abundance: -
d_gene: -
v_gene: TRBV24-1
j_gene: TRBJ1-2
CDR3nt: TGTGCCACCAGTGACGAACAGGGTTATCATGGCTACACCTTC
CDR3aa: CATSDEQGYHGYTF

abundance: -
d_gene: TRBD1
v_gene: TRBV7-2
j_gene: TRBJ1-4
CDR3nt: TGTGCCAGCAGCGAGGGACAGGGGACGAAAAAACTGTTTTTT
CDR3aa: CASSEGQGTKKLFF

abundance: -
d_gene: TRBD2
v_gene: TRBV27
j_gene: TRBJ2-2
CDR3nt: TGTGCCAGCAGTGGCCCGGGACTACCAAACACCGGGGAGCTGTTTTTT
CDR3aa: CASSGPGLPNTGELFF

abundance: -
d_gene: -
v_gene: TRBV14
j_gene: TRBJ1-2
CDR3nt: TGTGCCAGCAGCCGCTCCGAGGCGGGGGCGCCTGGCTACACCTTC
CDR3aa: CASSRSEAGAPGYTF

abundance: -
d_gene: -
v_gene: TRBV11-2
j_gene: TRBJ2-1
CDR3nt: TGTGCCAGCAGCTTTATCGGCGGATACAATGAGCAGTTCTTC
CDR3aa: CASSFIGGYNEQFF

abundance: -
d_gene: -
v_gene: TRBV24-1
j_gene: TRBJ1-3
CDR3nt: TGTGCCACCGGGGACGGGGGCACCATATATTTT
CDR3aa: CATGDGGTIYF

abundance: -
d_gene: TRBD2
v_gene: TRBV19
j_gene: TRBJ2-3
CDR3nt: TGTGCCAGCGCAGGAGCGGGAGTCCCCTCAGATACGCAGTATTTT
CDR3aa: CASAGAGVPSDTQYF

abundance: once
d_gene: -
v_gene: TRBV4-2
j_gene: TRBJ2-2
CDR3nt: TGTGCCAGCAGCCAAGACCCGGGAGAGTCCACCGGGGAGCTGTTTTTT
CDR3aa: CASSQDPGESTGELFF

abundance: few
d_gene: TRBD1
v_gene: TRBV28
j_gene: TRBJ1-4
CDR3nt: TGTGCCAGCGGACAGGGTCGGGAAAAACTGTTTTTT
CDR3aa: CASGQGREKLFF

abundance: -
d_gene: TRBD2
v_gene: TRBV29-1
j_gene: TRBJ2-7
CDR3nt: TGCAGCGTTGAAGTTGGGGCGGGAGGTTCTTACGAGCAGTACTTC
CDR3aa: CSVEVGAGGSYEQYF

abundance: -
d_gene: -
v_gene: TRBV4-1
j_gene: TRBJ1-1
CDR3nt: TGCGCCAGCAGCCAAGATCCTACGGTGGGCGGGAGTGAAGCTTTCTTT
CDR3aa: CASSQDPTVGGSEAFF

abundance: -
d_gene: -
v_gene: TRBV9
j_gene: TRBJ2-4
CDR3nt: TGTGCCAGCAGCGAGGATCAGGGCCACAAAAACATTCAGTACTTC
CDR3aa: CASSEDQGHKNIQYF

abundance: -
d_gene: -
v_gene: TRBV28
j_gene: TRBJ1-6
CDR3nt: TGTGCCAGCACCCTAGGGGGTTTTGGTAATTCACCCCTCCACTTT
CDR3aa: CASTLGGFGNSPLHF

abundance: -
d_gene: -
v_gene: TRBV2
j_gene: TRBJ2-7
CDR3nt: TGTGCCAGCAGTGCGGTGGGGGCGGGCGAGCAGTACTTC
CDR3aa: CASSAVGAGEQYF

abundance: -
d_gene: TRBD2
v_gene: TRBV4-1
j_gene: TRBJ2-7
CDR3nt: TGCGCCAGCAGCCGCCAGGGACTAGCGGTTATGAGAGTGCAGTACTTC
CDR3aa: CASSRQGLAVMRVQYF

abundance: once
d_gene: -
v_gene: TRBV3-1/TRBV3-2
j_gene: TRBJ1-6
CDR3nt: TGTGCCAGCAGCCAAGCTTCAGGGGTTGGATCACCCCTCCACTTT
CDR3aa: CASSQASGVGSPLHF